These 17 T cell receptor beta chains were all obtained from the same sample, sequenced in a study of blood T cell repertoires in COVID-19. The table came from immunoSEQ multiplex PCR; TCRdb's copy has only in-frame clones and leaves some out. The data show roughly 90,000 clones, 87% seen once. Sequenced material: peripheral blood. The receptors shown here come from a human donor in a cohort sampled during active COVID-19.

The rearrangement uses TRBV4-1 and TRBJ2-7; 7 bases align to TRBD2. There are 14 residues in the CDR3. V dropped 4 bases and J dropped 5; count of bases not matched to a gene: 8. Germline values: CDR1 MGHRA, CDR2 YSYEKL. The CDR3 nucleotides are TGCGCCAGCAGCCCCAACCAGCGGGGAAACGAGCAGTACTTC. Translation: CASSPNQRGNEQYF.

This chain uses TRBV27 with TRBJ1-3; unclear D gene. Germline-derived CDR1 and CDR2 are MNHEY and SMNVEV (reference sequence). Trimming pared 4 bases from V and 3 bases from J, leaving 7 bases between. The CDR3 totals 13 residues. The CDR3 DNA reads as TGTGCCAGCAGTTCTGGGCTTGGAAACACCATATATTTT. Translated, it gives CASSSGLGNTIYF.

The CDR3 reads CASSYYEQYF. The DNA for the CDR3 is TGTGCCAGCTCCTATTACGAGCAGTACTTC. The chain couples TRBV2 to TRBJ2-7; no clear D gene. The CDR3 runs 10 residues. The V gene lost 8 bases and the J gene lost 4 bases, with 6 bases spanning the gap. Germline V lookup: CDR1 SNHLY, CDR2 FYNNEI.

The J gene is TRBJ2-1, the V gene TRBV7-2, with D unclear. From germline, CDR1 is SGHTA and CDR2 FQGNSA. The CDR3 is 13 residues long. V was cut by 4 bases and J by 2 bases, with 6 bases left in between. DNA for the CDR3: TGTGCCAGCAGCTCTGTTACCTACAATGAGCAGTTCTTC. Translation: CASSSVTYNEQFF.

The V and J genes are TRBV18 and TRBJ2-7, with a weak D call TRBD2 (5 bases). V lost 4 bases and J lost 4, with 17 bases in between. The CDR3 loop spans 15 amino acids. CDR1 is KGHSH, CDR2 LQKENI, per germline. CDR3 residues: CASSQGDPREYEQYF. The CDR3, as DNA: TGTGCCAGCTCACAAGGTGACCCGAGGGAGTACGAGCAGTACTTC.

This clone showed up just once. V gene TRBV19 combines with J gene TRBJ2-5, with D possibly being TRBD2 (6 bases). V was trimmed by 5 bases and J by 5 bases, leaving 15 bases between them. Germline V gene data show CDR1 as LNHDA and CDR2 as SQIVND (reference sequence). This CDR3 is built from 14 residues. The CDR3 is CASSPRDSGETQYF. CDR3 nucleotide sequence: TGTGCCAGTAGTCCGAGGGACTCCGGGGAGACCCAGTACTTC.

J is TRBJ2-3 and V is TRBV28; 10 bases align to TRBD1. CDR3 length: 16 residues. The germline CDR1 and CDR2 sequences are MDHEN and SYDVKM. The ends lost 9 bases at V and 6 bases at J; junction bases unmatched: 15. The CDR3, as DNA: TGTGCCAGTCAGGGCCCGGGACAGGGGCTACTGGATACGCAGTATTTT. As protein: CASQGPGQGLLDTQYF.

The chain couples TRBV5-6 to TRBJ1-2; 8 bases match TRBD1. The V and J ends lost 1 base and 4 bases, in that order; junction bases with no gene match: 9. The V gene's germline CDR1 is SGHDT and CDR2 YYEEEE. CDR3 length: 16 residues. CDR3 sequence reads: CASSLPGTGIPYGYTF. Written as DNA, the CDR3 is TGTGCCAGCAGCTTGCCCGGGACAGGCATCCCCTATGGCTACACCTTC.

The chain recombines TRBV11-2 with TRBJ2-1, with D possibly being TRBD2 (5 bases). This CDR3 has 12 residues. Germline-derived CDR1 and CDR2 are SGHAT and FQNNGV. V was cut by 1 base and J by 10 bases, with 8 bases left in between. CDR3 DNA: TGTGCCAGCAGCTTAGGGTCGGGGGAGCAGTTCTTC. Translation: CASSLGSGEQFF.

The chain carries TRBV10-2 and TRBJ2-1; TRBD1 might be the D (5 bases). The germline V gene encodes CDR1 WSHSY and CDR2 SAAADI. The CDR3 contains 17 residues. Trimming stripped 4 bases from V and 3 bases from J, with 19 bases between. As DNA, the CDR3 is TGCGCCAGCAGTGTGGCAGGGTGGGTCGGTAACTACAATGAGCAGTTCTTC. As protein: CASSVAGWVGNYNEQFF.

The genes are TRBV14 and TRBJ2-3; TRBD2 is a possible D gene (5 bases). V was pared by 2 bases and J by 5 bases, with 11 bases between. The CDR3 has 14 amino acids. From germline, CDR1 is SGHDN and CDR2 FVKESK. The CDR3 loop reads CASSQIGVGDTQYF. CDR3 DNA sequence: TGTGCCAGCAGCCAAATCGGGGTCGGAGATACGCAGTATTTT. The full variable domain, with the rest looked up from reference TRBV14 and TRBJ2-3, is EAGVTQFPSHSVIEKGQTVTLRCDPISGHDNLYWYRRVMGKEIKFLLHFVKESKQDESGMPNNRFLAERTGGTYSTLKVQPAELEDSGVYFCASSQIGVGDTQYFGPGTRLTVL.

The CDR3 coding sequence is TGTGCCAGTAGGGGTACGGGGATCACTGAAGCTTTCTTT. Protein product: CASRGTGITEAFF. The V call is TRBV19, the J call TRBJ1-1; D unresolved. With 6 bases removed from V and 4 bases from J, the gap between germline ends came to 12 bases. The CDR3 has 13 residues. The germline V gene has CDR1 LNHDA and CDR2 SQIVND (reference sequence). Using reference TRBV19 and TRBJ1-1 for the parts outside the CDR3, the full variable domain is DGGITQSPKYLFRKEGQNVTLSCEQNLNHDAMYWYRQDPGQGLRLIYYSQIVNDFQKGDIAEGYSVSREKKESFPLTVTSAQKNPTAFYLCASRGTGITEAFFGQGTRLTVV.

This chain uses TRBV24-1 with TRBJ2-5, with a possible D match to TRBD2 (6 bases). With 4 bases removed from V and 2 bases from J, the gap between germline ends came to 13 bases. CDR3 length equals 15 residues. Per germline, CDR1 KGHDR and CDR2 SFDVKD. CDR3 coding DNA: TGTGCCACCAGTGACGACCGGGGGTGGCAAGAGACCCAGTACTTC. It codes for CATSDDRGWQETQYF.

The chain recombines TRBV6-6 with TRBJ2-1; tentative D call: TRBD2 (6 bases). The CDR3 totals 12 residues. From germline, CDR1 is MNHNY and CDR2 SVGAGI (reference sequence). The V end lost 5 bases, the J end lost 6 bases, and 8 bases lay between the germline ends. CDR3 sequence (DNA): TGTGCCAGCAGTCCCGGGGGCAATGAGCAGTTCTTC. Protein sequence: CASSPGGNEQFF.

The chain recombines TRBV11-1 with TRBJ2-7; 8 bases fit TRBD1. Germline CDR1 SGHAT, CDR2 FQDESV (reference sequence). V lost 3 bases to trimming and J lost 2 bases; unmatched junction nucleotides: 6. The CDR3 length is 15 residues. The CDR3 nucleotides read TGTGCCAGCAGCTTCACGACAGGGGAGACCTACGAGCAGTACTTC. This codes for CASSFTTGETYEQYF.

This rearrangement joins TRBV19 to TRBJ2-7, with 9 bases fitting TRBD2. After removal of 3 bases from V and 4 bases from J, the junction contained 7 bases not matched to a gene. This CDR3 has 15 amino acids. The germline gives CDR1 LNHDA, CDR2 SQIVND (reference sequence). CDR3 nucleotide sequence: TGTGCCAGTAGTATCGGTCTAGCGGGGAATTACGAGCAGTACTTC. Translation gives CASSIGLAGNYEQYF.

This clone occurred a few times. The J gene is TRBJ2-2, the V gene TRBV9; tentative D call: TRBD1 (6 bases). V lost 4 bases to trimming and J lost 0 bases, with 16 bases between them. Germline values: CDR1 SGDLS, CDR2 YYNGEE. CDR3 size: 17 residues. CDR3 sequence reads: CASSLFWGPANTGELFF. The CDR3 DNA follows: TGTGCCAGCAGCCTCTTTTGGGGGCCCGCGAACACCGGGGAGCTGTTTTTT.